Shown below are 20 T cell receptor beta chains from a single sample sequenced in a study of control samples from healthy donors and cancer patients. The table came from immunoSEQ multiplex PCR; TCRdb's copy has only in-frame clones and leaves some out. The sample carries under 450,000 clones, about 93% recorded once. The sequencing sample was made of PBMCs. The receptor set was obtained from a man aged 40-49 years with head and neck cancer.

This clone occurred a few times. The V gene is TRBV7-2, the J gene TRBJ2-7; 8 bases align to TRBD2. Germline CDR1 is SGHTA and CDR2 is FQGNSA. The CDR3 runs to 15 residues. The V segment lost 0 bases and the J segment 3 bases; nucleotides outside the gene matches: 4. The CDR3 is CASSLAAGAGYEQYF. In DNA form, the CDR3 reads TGTGCCAGCAGCTTAGCAGCGGGGGCCGGCTACGAGCAGTACTTC.

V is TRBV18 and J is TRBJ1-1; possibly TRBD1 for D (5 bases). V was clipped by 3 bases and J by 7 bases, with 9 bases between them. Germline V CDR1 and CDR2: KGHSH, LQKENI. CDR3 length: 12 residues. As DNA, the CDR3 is TGTGCCAGCTCACCCCGGGACGGTGAAGCTTTCTTT. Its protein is CASSPRDGEAFF.

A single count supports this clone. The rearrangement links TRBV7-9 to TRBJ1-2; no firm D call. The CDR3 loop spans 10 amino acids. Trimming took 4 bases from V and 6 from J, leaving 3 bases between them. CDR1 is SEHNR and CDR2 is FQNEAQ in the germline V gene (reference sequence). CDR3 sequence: CASSYDGYTF. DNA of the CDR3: TGTGCCAGCAGCTACGATGGCTACACCTTC.

The CDR3 DNA follows: TGTGCCAGCAGCCAAGATGCCTCGCAGAACACCGGGGAGCTGTTTTTT. Translated, it gives CASSQDASQNTGELFF. The chain recombines TRBV3-1 (or the pseudogene TRBV3-2) with TRBJ2-2; D ambiguous. The CDR3 is 16 amino acids. Germline values: CDR1 LGHDT, CDR2 YNNKEL (reference sequence). V lost 0 bases and J lost 1, with 9 bases in between.

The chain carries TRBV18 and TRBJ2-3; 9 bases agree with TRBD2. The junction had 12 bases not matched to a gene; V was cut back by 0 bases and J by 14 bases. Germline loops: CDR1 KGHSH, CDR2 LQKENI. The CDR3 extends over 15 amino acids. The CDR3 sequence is CASSPPASGGPERYF. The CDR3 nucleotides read TGTGCCAGCTCACCACCTGCCAGCGGGGGGCCCGAGAGGTATTTT.

The CDR3: CASSPTGYGEKLFF. The CDR3 region has the DNA TGTGCCAGCAGCCCGACAGGGTATGGCGAAAAACTGTTTTTT. The rearrangement joins TRBV11-2 to TRBJ1-4, with 7 bases identical to TRBD1. V dropped 5 bases and J dropped 8; count of bases not matched to a gene: 8. The CDR3 consists of 14 residues. Germline V gene lookup returns CDR1 SGHAT and CDR2 FQNNGV. Full variable domain (rest looked up from reference TRBV11-2 and TRBJ1-4): EAGVAQSPRYKIIEKRQSVAFWCNPISGHATLYWYQQILGQGPKLLIQFQNNGVVDDSQLPKDRFSAERLKGVDSTLKIQPAKLEDSAVYLCASSPTGYGEKLFFGSGTQLSVL.

CDR3 coding DNA: TGTGCCTGGAGTGCTAAAGGACAGGGGAATCAGCCCCAGCATTTT. Its protein is CAWSAKGQGNQPQHF. V gene TRBV30 combines with J gene TRBJ1-5; 9 bases are a match to TRBD1. Germline loops: CDR1 GTSNPN, CDR2 SVGIG (reference sequence). This CDR3 has 15 amino acids. Trimming removed 1 base from V and 4 bases from J; junction bases left unmatched: 5.

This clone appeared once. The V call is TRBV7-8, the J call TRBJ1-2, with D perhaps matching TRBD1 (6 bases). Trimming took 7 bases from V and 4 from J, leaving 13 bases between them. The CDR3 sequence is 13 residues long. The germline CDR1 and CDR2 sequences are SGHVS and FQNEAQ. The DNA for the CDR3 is TGTGCCAGCACCACTTCACAGGGCTATGGCTACACCTTC. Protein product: CASTTSQGYGYTF.

The CDR3 sequence is CASSLAGTTDTQYF. DNA for the CDR3: TGTGCCAGCAGCCTAGCGGGGACCACAGATACGCAGTATTTT. The V gene is TRBV11-3, the J gene TRBJ2-3; TRBD2 aligns across 9 bases. From germline, CDR1 is SGHNT and CDR2 YENEEA. Unmatched junction bases numbered 2, after V lost 5 bases and J lost 2 bases. The CDR3 runs to 14 residues.

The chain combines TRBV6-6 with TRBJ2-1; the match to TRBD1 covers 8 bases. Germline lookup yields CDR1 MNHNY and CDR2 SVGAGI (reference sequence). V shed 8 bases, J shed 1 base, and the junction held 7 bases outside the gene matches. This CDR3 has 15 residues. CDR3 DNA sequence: TGTGCCAGCGGGTCTAACAGGGGGTCCTACAATGAGCAGTTCTTC. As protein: CASGSNRGSYNEQFF.

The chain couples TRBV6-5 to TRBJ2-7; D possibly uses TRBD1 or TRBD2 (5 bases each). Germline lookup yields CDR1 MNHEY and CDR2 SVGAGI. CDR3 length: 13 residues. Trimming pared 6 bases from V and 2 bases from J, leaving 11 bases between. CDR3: CASRAGTPYEQYF. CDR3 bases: TGTGCCAGCAGGGCCGGGACCCCCTACGAGCAGTACTTC.

The CDR3 spells CASSPEVTGELFF. CDR3 coding DNA: TGTGCCAGCAGTCCGGAAGTCACCGGGGAGCTGTTTTTT. The chain combines TRBV9 with TRBJ2-2; D ambiguous. Germline loops: CDR1 SGDLS, CDR2 YYNGEE. CDR3 length equals 13 residues. V lost 5 bases to trimming and J lost 4 bases, with 9 bases between them.

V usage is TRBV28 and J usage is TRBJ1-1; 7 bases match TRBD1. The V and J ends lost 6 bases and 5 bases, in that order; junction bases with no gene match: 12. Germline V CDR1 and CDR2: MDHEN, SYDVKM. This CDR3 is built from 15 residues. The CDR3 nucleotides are TGTGCCAGCAGCCCAATTATCCAGGGGGAGACTGAAGCTTTCTTT. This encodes CASSPIIQGETEAFF.

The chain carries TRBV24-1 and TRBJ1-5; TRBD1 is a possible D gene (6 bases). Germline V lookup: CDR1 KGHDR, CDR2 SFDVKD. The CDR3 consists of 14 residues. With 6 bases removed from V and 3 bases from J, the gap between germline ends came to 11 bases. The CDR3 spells CATSRRQDNQPQHF. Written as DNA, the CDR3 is TGTGCCACCAGTAGGCGACAGGACAATCAGCCCCAGCATTTT.

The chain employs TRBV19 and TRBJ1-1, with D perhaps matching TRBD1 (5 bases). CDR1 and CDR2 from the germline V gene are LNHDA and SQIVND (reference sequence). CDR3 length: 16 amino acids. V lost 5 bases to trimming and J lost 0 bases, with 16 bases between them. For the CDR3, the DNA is TGTGCCAGTAGTCCTTTATTGGGGGACTTGAACACTGAAGCTTTCTTT. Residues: CASSPLLGDLNTEAFF.

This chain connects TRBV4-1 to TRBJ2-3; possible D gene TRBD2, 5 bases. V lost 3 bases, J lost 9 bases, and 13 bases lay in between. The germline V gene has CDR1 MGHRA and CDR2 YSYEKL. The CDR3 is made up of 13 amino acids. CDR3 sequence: CASSQTTVLTQYF. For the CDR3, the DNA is TGCGCCAGCAGCCAGACTACGGTACTAACGCAGTATTTT.

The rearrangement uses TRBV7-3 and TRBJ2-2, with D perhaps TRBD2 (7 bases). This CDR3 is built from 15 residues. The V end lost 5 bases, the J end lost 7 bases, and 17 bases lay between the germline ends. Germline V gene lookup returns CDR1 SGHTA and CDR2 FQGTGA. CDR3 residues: CASSPMGGRNGELFF. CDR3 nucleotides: TGTGCCAGCAGCCCCATGGGGGGGCGAAACGGGGAGCTGTTTTTT.

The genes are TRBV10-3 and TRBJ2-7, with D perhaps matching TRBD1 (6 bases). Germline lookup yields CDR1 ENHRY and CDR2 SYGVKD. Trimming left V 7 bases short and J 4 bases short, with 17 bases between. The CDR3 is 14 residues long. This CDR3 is CAITQQGSGYEQYF. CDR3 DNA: TGTGCCATCACCCAGCAGGGGTCCGGGTACGAGCAGTACTTC.

Here the CDR3 DNA reads TGTGCCAGCAGTTATGACGGGCAGAGTCAGCCCCAGCATTTT. Translated: CASSYDGQSQPQHF. The V and J genes are TRBV6-5 and TRBJ1-5; unclear D gene. The V end lost 3 bases, the J end lost 6 bases, and 12 bases lay between the germline ends. The CDR3 is made up of 14 amino acids. Germline CDR1 MNHEY, CDR2 SVGAGI.

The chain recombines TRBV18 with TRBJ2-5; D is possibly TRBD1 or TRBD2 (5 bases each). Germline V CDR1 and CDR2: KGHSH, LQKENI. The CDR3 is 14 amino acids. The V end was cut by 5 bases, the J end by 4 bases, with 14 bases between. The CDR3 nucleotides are TGTGCCAGCTCATATGGGGGAGACGGAGAGACCCAGTACTTC. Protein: CASSYGGDGETQYF.